This T cell receptor (beta chain) was found in a study of regulatory T cells in long-lasting Graves disease (dated by TCRdb to the early 2020s). About the investigation overall: Persistent Graves' disease was defined as antithyroid drug treatment for over 5 years with persistently positive TSH receptor autoantibodies. Persistent Graves' disease patients were compared with newly diagnosed Graves' disease patients by peripheral blood TCR sequencing and RNA sequencing. The study was conducted in China and was registered as a clinical trial. A total of roughly 35 samples were covered by TCR sequencing, comprising approximately 13 persistent and some 20 newly diagnosed Graves' disease patients. Antithyroid drugs had been taken for approximately 10 years on average by persistent Graves' disease patients in the clinical cohort. Points the paper makes about the study in general: Persistent patients shared more public clonotypes among themselves (around 3,000) than newly diagnosed patients did (roughly 910). Persistent disease showed preferential use of TRBV28, TRBJ1-2 and TRBJ2-5, whereas newly diagnosed disease favored TRBV20-1 and TRBJ2-1. Only the TCR beta chain was sequenced and analyzed. Only peripheral blood was studied, because thyroid tissue, the primary lesion, was inaccessible. Persistent Graves' disease patients showed lower TCR Shannon entropy and fewer highly expanded clones than newly diagnosed patients, suggesting clonal expansion. The small sample size was acknowledged by the authors as a limitation that may reduce accuracy.

The time point label for this specimen denotes: persistent/refractory GD, antithyroid drugs over 5 years with positive TRAb. RNA was extracted from PBMCs in TRIzol for both TCR sequencing and RNA sequencing. Graves' disease was diagnosed according to American Thyroid Association guidelines. Patients for the study were recruited at an endocrinology department in Xi'an, China. From each patient, about 8.9 milliliters of peripheral blood was collected into an EDTA anticoagulant tube. Ficoll Paque Plus density gradient separation was used to isolate PBMCs, and no additional T cell sorting was done. An Agilent 2100 Bioanalyzer and agarose gel were used to check RNA quality, while a NanoDrop 2000 measured RNA concentration. On this clonotype: What antigen it recognizes has not been identified. Nothing much larger sits one base from this clone, and base qualities are not available.

V ends up 6 bases short and J 8 bases short, with an unmatched junction base count of 9. CDR1 and CDR2, looked up from the germline V gene, are MDHEN and SYDVKM. From the cysteine up to the phenylalanine, the CDR3 has a length of 14 residues. CDR3 DNA is the only sequence kept; it has 42 bases, read in frame from the first base. Library preparation employed multiplex PCR. The data were produced on an Illumina HiSeq 4000. TCR beta libraries were built with iRepertoire HTBI primers and Arm-PCR amplification of CDR3 regions. Before sequencing, the PCR products went through gel purification. From the authors' description of their analysis: Gene usage analysis of CDR3 amino acid clonotypes relied on the approximately 62 TRBV and 13 to 15 TRBJ segments identified across samples. Filtered high-quality paired reads were merged into contigs using COPE and FqMerger. Contigs were aligned with BLAST to IMGT TRBV, TRBD and TRBJ reference genes, and CDR3 was defined per IMGT. Any clonotype with a frequency above 0.1% was counted as a highly expanded clone. Shannon entropy was used to measure repertoire diversity, and the Gini coefficient was used to measure V-J evenness. Clonotypes shared by more than one individual were considered public. In TCRdb, the public reads were trimmed at Q25 with fastp and aligned with MiXCR, with productive beta chains retained. Here each entry gathers all rows of one CDR3 protein and keeps the most common genes and DNA. TCRdb, rather than the study authors, made the V and J calls. For this sample there are some 470,000 distinct CDR3 sequences; roughly 21% appear just once. The ten largest clones capture about 7% of the sample.

The rearrangement combines TRBV28 with TRBJ1-2; 10 middle bases align to TRBD1. The sample was peripheral blood mononuclear cells (PBMCs), taken when the disease was refractory, from a patient treated with antithyroid drugs. The TCR comes from a female donor with Graves disease. The CDR3 region reads CASRLAGTGEGYTF. At the DNA level, the sequence is TGTGCCAGCAGACTCGCCGGGACAGGGGAGGGCTACACCTTC.